The 6 T cell receptor beta chains reported below all come from one sample, sequenced in a study of blood T cell repertoires in COVID-19. Repertoires were generated with immunoSEQ multiplex PCR, while TCRdb's copy carries only in-frame clones and drops some. The sample has roughly 97,000 clones, 87% seen once. Source material: peripheral blood. The receptors were sampled from a man aged 45-65 years with acute or convalescent COVID-19.

This chain links TRBV24-1 with TRBJ2-1, with D perhaps matching TRBD2 (5 bases). Trimming took off 2 bases at V and 6 bases at J, with 19 bases between the two ends. Germline lookup yields CDR1 KGHDR and CDR2 SFDVKD. The CDR3 consists of 17 residues. CDR3 coding DNA: TGTGCCACCAGTGATTCTCTCCGGGCCGCCCGGGGCAATGAGCAGTTCTTC. Translated, it gives CATSDSLRAARGNEQFF.

This chain links TRBV11-2 with TRBJ2-5; TRBD1 might be the D (6 bases). V lost 1 base to trimming and J lost 4 bases, with 13 bases between them. In germline, CDR1 is SGHAT, CDR2 FQNNGV. CDR3 length: 15 residues. The CDR3 DNA follows: TGTGCCAGCAGCTTAGGCGCCAGGGGAAGAGAGACCCAGTACTTC. Translating it yields CASSLGARGRETQYF.

The CDR3 nucleotides are TGTGCCAGCAGCCTCGAAGCGGGAGCTAGGGAGCAGTACTTC. It yields the protein CASSLEAGAREQYF. V and J are TRBV5-5 and TRBJ2-7, with 8 positions matching TRBD2. The V segment lost 4 bases and the J segment 7 bases; nucleotides outside the gene matches: 10. CDR1 is SGHKS and CDR2 is YYEKEE in the germline V gene (reference sequence). This CDR3 has 14 amino acids.

The V and J genes are TRBV9 and TRBJ2-5, with D possibly TRBD1 on 6 matching bases. The CDR3 is 15 amino acids. Germline loops: CDR1 SGDLS, CDR2 YYNGEE. V was cut by 3 bases and J by 0 bases, with 12 bases left in between. CDR3 sequence (DNA): TGTGCCAGCAGCGCATCAGGGGCCGACCAAGAGACCCAGTACTTC. Amino acid sequence: CASSASGADQETQYF.

This chain uses TRBV5-5 with TRBJ1-4, with unresolved D. Germline V gene lookup returns CDR1 SGHKS and CDR2 YYEKEE (reference sequence). Trimming removed 1 base at V and 5 bases at J, with 6 bases between. This CDR3 contains 13 residues. This CDR3 is CASSLNMNEKLFF. CDR3 nucleotides: TGTGCCAGCAGCTTGAACATGAATGAAAAACTGTTTTTT.

This chain connects TRBV5-1 to TRBJ2-2; D not resolved. This CDR3 is built from 14 residues. Germline V gives CDR1 SGHRS, CDR2 YFSETQ. The V end was cut by 0 bases, the J end by 3 bases, with 6 bases between. The CDR3 here is CASSLVGHTGELFF. DNA of the CDR3: TGCGCCAGCAGCTTGGTTGGCCACACCGGGGAGCTGTTTTTT.